This TCR beta chain was sequenced during a study of breast tumors, draining lymph nodes, adjacent tissues. Study-level results: Tumor repertoires ranked between lymph nodes and nontumor tissue in diversity, with V and J gene preferences. Luminal-like breast cancer showed significantly higher tumor–nontumor repertoire similarity than basal-like. Data only fit, rather than demonstrated, lymph node origin of most tumor T cells. The data were judged consistent with most tumor T cells coming from lymph node and expanding in tumor.

Samples came from axillary lymph nodes draining the breast cancer. Trimming shortened V by 5 bases and J by 1 base, and 9 bases separated the two germline ends. This CDR3 comprises 12 residues. CDR1 is DFQATT, CDR2 SNEGSKA, per germline (reference sequence). Ten or more counts support this clonotype. Its matching antigen is unknown. TCRdb processed the multiplex PCR reads anew with MiXCR; each CDR3 protein has one entry. Of 75,000 to 100,000 distinct CDR3 sequences listed, approximately 19% are singletons. The TCR comes from a female donor with breast cancer. Some clones in this sample may be carry-over from other donors' samples. The sequencing sample was made of axillary lymph node tissue. The chain has TRBV20-1 and TRBJ2-7; unclear D gene. CDR3: CSAPGRSYEQYF. The CDR3 region has the DNA TGCAGTGCTCCAGGAAGATCCTACGAGCAGTACTTC.